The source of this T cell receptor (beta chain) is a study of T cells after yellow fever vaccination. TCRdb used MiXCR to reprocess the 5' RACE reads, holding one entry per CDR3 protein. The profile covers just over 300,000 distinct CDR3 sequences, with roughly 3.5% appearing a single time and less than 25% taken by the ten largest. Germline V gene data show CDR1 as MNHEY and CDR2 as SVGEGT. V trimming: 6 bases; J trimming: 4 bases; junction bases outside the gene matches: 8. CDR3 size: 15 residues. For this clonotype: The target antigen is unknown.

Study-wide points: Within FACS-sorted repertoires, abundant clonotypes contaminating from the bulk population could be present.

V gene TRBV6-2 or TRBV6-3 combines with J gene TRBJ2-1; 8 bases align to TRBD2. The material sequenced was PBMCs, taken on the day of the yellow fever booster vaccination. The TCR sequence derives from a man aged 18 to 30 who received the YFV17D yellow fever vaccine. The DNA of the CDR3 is TGTGCCAGCAGCCGGACGGGCGGGGGGTACAATGAGCAGTTCTTC. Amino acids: CASSRTGGGYNEQFF.